This T cell receptor (beta chain) was observed in a study of CD8 T cells in Susac syndrome. A remark on this clonotype: Its antigen is still unknown.

Findings and limits, study-wide: Individuals included in the TCR sequencing and HLA analysis were acknowledged by the study to be relatively few in number.

The CDR3 totals 14 residues. V lost 0 bases and J 3 bases, leaving 9 bases between the germline ends. Germline lookup yields CDR1 SGDLS and CDR2 YYNGEE. It was with random hexamers that about 0.45 to 1 ug RNA was reverse transcribed. The amplification used immunoSEQ multiplex PCR on TCR beta CDR3; it spanned 54 Vbeta and 13 Jbeta. TCRdb reprocessed the immunoSEQ multiplex PCR reads with MiXCR, giving one entry per CDR3 protein. Here the sample spans approximately 150,000 distinct CDR3 sequences, 94% being singletons. The sequenced target, TCR beta, came from blood CD8+ and CD4+ T cells. Isolation of CD8+ and CD4+ T cells was performed negatively, whereas enrichment of TEMRA cells was done by FACS.

The source of this sequence is a human donor in good health. The sequenced material came from CD4+ T cells from PBMCs. The chain couples TRBV9 to TRBJ2-5, with D possibly TRBD2 on 5 matching bases. The CDR3 region has the DNA TGTGCCAGCAGCGTAGGTCTAGCAGAAGAGACCCAGTACTTC. Its protein is CASSVGLAEETQYF.